The T cell receptor (beta chain) under discussion was sequenced for a study of CD4 T cells in relation to SARS-CoV-2 and coronaviruses. Clones were read by immunoSEQ multiplex PCR, and TCRdb kept only the in-frame ones, dropping some. The sample consists of more than 20,000 clones, about 70% of them appearing once. On this clone: The target antigen is unknown.

The V segment lost 0 bases and the J segment 10 bases; nucleotides outside the gene matches: 7. The CDR3 totals 16 residues. CDR1 and CDR2 from the germline V gene are MNHEY and SVGEGT. The unexposed donors gave CD4+ T cells in 2011-2018, prior to COVID-19. Isolation of CD4+ T cells took place after 10 days in culture. The V call is TRBV6-2 or TRBV6-3, the J call TRBJ1-6, with 9 bases lining up with TRBD1. The clonotype was recovered from a human donor in good health. The sample consisted of CD4+ T cells from PBMCs, cultured in vitro. This chain's CDR3 is CASSYSLQGARSPLHF. Written as DNA, the CDR3 is TGTGCCAGCAGTTACTCTCTACAGGGGGCCAGATCACCCCTCCACTTT.